This T cell receptor (beta chain) stems from a study of CD8+ T cells in alopecia areata. The CDR3 loop spans 13 amino acids. Trimming stripped 8 bases from V and 6 bases from J, with 11 bases between. The V gene's germline CDR1 is MNHEY and CDR2 SVGAGI. Treatment here: oral pan-JAK inhibitor, 5-10 mg twice daily. Extracted RNA was reverse transcribed, and the resulting cDNA served as sequencing template. Libraries were prepared by immunoSEQ multiplex PCR; TCRdb keeps only in-frame clonotypes and omits some of them. The data contain more than 200,000 clones, approximately 65% of them singletons. The rearrangement joins TRBV6-5 to TRBJ1-6, with D unclear. Sequenced here: CD4+ T cells sorted from blood, sampled at week 44, from a patient treated with tofacitinib. The receptor comes from a human donor with alopecia areata. The CDR3: CASGRPPNSPLHF. In nucleotides, the CDR3 is TGTGCCAGCGGACGCCCCCCTAATTCACCCCTCCACTTT.